Described below is a single TCR beta chain sequence and its context. Each patient came to thyroid surgery without any prior treatment (of any kind). The sample comes from a study of metastatic and nonmetastatic thyroid tumors. CDR3 length equals 14 residues. V lost 5 bases, J lost 1 base, and 11 bases lay in between. Germline lookup yields CDR1 SEHNR and CDR2 FQNEAQ (reference sequence). TCRdb recomputed clones from the PCR reads via MiXCR. Of some 19,000 clones in the sample, about 33% were seen once. The sequenced sample consisted of adjacent normal tissue. This chain connects TRBV7-9 to TRBJ1-1; possibly TRBD1 for D (5 bases). This sequence originates from a female donor with papillary thyroid cancer or a benign thyroid nodule (not recorded which). Some clones in this sample may be carry-over from other donors' samples. CDR3 protein: CASSPKGANTEAFF. CDR3 DNA sequence: TGTGCCAGCAGCCCTAAAGGGGCGAACACTGAAGCTTTCTTT. The full variable domain, in which reference TRBV7-9 and TRBJ1-1 provide the parts outside the CDR3, is DTGVSQNPRHKITKRGQNVTFRCDPISEHNRLYWYRQTLGQGPEFLTYFQNEAQLEKSRLLSDRFSAERPKGSFSTLEIQRTEQGDSAMYLCASSPKGANTEAFFGQGTRLTVV.